The rows below give T cell receptor beta chains drawn from one sample of a study of TIL therapy for anti-PD-1-resistant metastatic lung cancer. Some clones are missing from TCRdb's copy, which holds only in-frame ones; the method was immunoSEQ multiplex PCR. This table has 50,000 to 60,000 clones, approximately 80% appearing once. Source: blood, taken at baseline. The receptors stem from a person aged 25-85 years with non-small cell lung cancer. CDR3s include the opening cysteine and the closing phenylalanine or tryptophan. A D gene is named only where the DNA matches it firmly. Clone size is not always given. Where it is, it says once, few, many or a class for expanded clones.

-	TRBV7-2	TRBJ2-1	-	TGTGCCAGCAGCCCCCCAGGGGTAGCGGGTTACAATGAGCAGTTCTTC	CASSPPGVAGYNEQFF
-	TRBV5-5	TRBJ2-1	-	TGTGCCAGCAGCTTAGGGACGGGGGACAATGAGCAGTTCTTC	CASSLGTGDNEQFF
-	TRBV7-9	TRBJ2-1	-	TGTGCCAGCAGCTTATCTTTCGAGAGTTTCGGCTACAATGAGCAGTTCTTC	CASSLSFESFGYNEQFF
few	TRBV7-9	TRBJ1-3	-	TGTGCCAGCAGCTTAGGTGGAAACACCATATATTTT	CASSLGGNTIYF
-	TRBV3-1/TRBV3-2	TRBJ2-5	TRBD2	TGTGCCAGCAGCCACCCCGGGAGGACGGAGACCCAGTACTTC	CASSHPGRTETQYF
once	TRBV6-4	TRBJ1-6	TRBD1	TGTGCCAGCAGTGAAGGGGGCGGAATTTATAATTCACCCCTCCACTTT	CASSEGGGIYNSPLHF
-	TRBV5-4	TRBJ1-1	-	TGTGCCAGCAGCGCAGCGGGACACCTGAACACTGAAGCTTTCTTT	CASSAAGHLNTEAFF
once	TRBV27	TRBJ2-5	TRBD2	TGTGCCAGCAGTTCCTTAGCGGGGGTGGAGACCCAGTACTTC	CASSSLAGVETQYF
-	TRBV19	TRBJ2-7	-	TGTGCCAGTAGTATAGGGGTAAACCCAGCCTACGAGCAGTACTTC	CASSIGVNPAYEQYF
-	TRBV7-2	TRBJ2-7	-	TGTGCCAGCAGCACAATGGTGACAGGACCCGTACACGAGCAGTACTTC	CASSTMVTGPVHEQYF
-	TRBV20-1	TRBJ1-1	-	TGCAGTGCTAGTGGCTTCGGGGGGAAGGACACTGAAGCTTTCTTT	CSASGFGGKDTEAFF
-	TRBV7-2	TRBJ2-5	-	TGTGCCAGCAGCTTAGGAAGGGAGGGCCCAGGGGGGACCCAGTACTTC	CASSLGREGPGGTQYF
-	TRBV5-1	TRBJ2-1	TRBD1	TGCGCCAGCAGCGAGGGACAGTCCTATGAGCAGTTCTTC	CASSEGQSYEQFF
-	TRBV6-5	TRBJ2-1	-	TGTGCCAGCAGGGGGGGGCTTGGGTCTTACAATGAGCAGTTCTTC	CASRGGLGSYNEQFF
few	TRBV6-2/TRBV6-3	TRBJ1-5	-	TGTGCCAGCACCCCTTGGAGGGACAGCAATCAGCCCCAGCATTTT	CASTPWRDSNQPQHF
once	TRBV2	TRBJ1-4	-	TGTGCCAGCAGTGCCAACACTCCTCGGGCGTTTTTT	CASSANTPRAFF
-	TRBV5-6	TRBJ2-3	-	TGTGCCAGCGGATATAGCGCAGATACGCAGTATTTT	CASGYSADTQYF
-	TRBV5-4	TRBJ2-7	TRBD2	TGTGCCAGCAGCTTGTCTAGCGGGGGGGCCGGTTACGAGCAGTACTTC	CASSLSSGGAGYEQYF
-	TRBV11-3	TRBJ2-1	-	TGTGCCAGCAGCTTGGGCGGGACCAGGGGGGTTGAGCAGTTCTTC	CASSLGGTRGVEQFF
-	TRBV5-1	TRBJ2-3	-	TGCGCCAGCAGCTTGGAAAAGCGAGATACGCAGTATTTT	CASSLEKRDTQYF
-	TRBV5-6	TRBJ2-5	TRBD1	TGTGCCAGCGGGCCGGGACAGGGGTTAGAGACCCAGTACTTC	CASGPGQGLETQYF